The 6 T cell receptor beta chains below were found in one sample sequenced in a study of blood T cell repertoires in COVID-19 (dated by TCRdb to 2019 to 2021). The library was generated by the immunoSEQ multiplex PCR assay. In TCRdb, the immuneACCESS table is reduced to in-frame sequences with V and J assigned. These tables do not hold every clone; where another copy was compared, an unresolved V gene accounts for under half, and the others remain unexplained. The sample yields some 340,000 clones; over 80% were counted once. Approximately 5.4% of the sample rests with the top ten. Sequences were obtained from PBMCs or T cells enriched from blood (not recorded which). These receptors came from a woman between 45 and 65 years old who had recovered from COVID-19.

The V gene is TRBV30, the J gene TRBJ1-2; TRBD1 agrees at 8 bases. CDR3 length: 13 residues. Trimming removed 3 bases from V and 5 bases from J; junction bases left unmatched: 5. CDR1 is GTSNPN, CDR2 SVGIG, per germline (reference sequence). The CDR3 bases are TGTGCCTGGAGAGACGGACAGGGTTATGGCTACACCTTC. Translating gives CAWRDGQGYGYTF.

The chain uses TRBV9 and TRBJ1-2, with D perhaps TRBD1 (5 bases). Germline CDR1 is SGDLS and CDR2 is YYNGEE. Trimming cost V 0 bases and J 4 bases, with 13 bases left between them. CDR3 length equals 15 residues. CDR3 sequence (DNA): TGTGCCAGCAGCGTAGGTGGGGTTCAGGGCTATGGCTACACCTTC. Translation gives CASSVGGVQGYGYTF.

The V and J genes are TRBV30 and TRBJ2-7; TRBD1 agrees at 7 bases. The germline CDR1 and CDR2 sequences are GTSNPN and SVGIG (reference sequence). This CDR3 is built from 14 residues. V gave up 2 bases and J gave up 2 bases; unmatched junction bases: 6. This chain's CDR3 is CAWSSLTGPYEQYF. CDR3 coding DNA: TGTGCCTGGAGTTCTCTGACAGGGCCCTACGAGCAGTACTTC.

This clone turned up a few times. The chain carries TRBV15 and TRBJ1-4; 10 bases agree with TRBD1. The CDR3 covers 15 residues. The germline V gene has CDR1 LNHNV and CDR2 YYDKDF (reference sequence). Trimming removed 3 bases from V and 7 bases from J; junction bases left unmatched: 5. The CDR3 DNA reads TGTGCCACCAGCAGGACAGGGGGCGAAGTTGAAAAACTGTTTTTT. Translated: CATSRTGGEVEKLFF.

The genes are TRBV6-2 or TRBV6-3 and TRBJ2-1; 7 positions match TRBD1. Germline V gene sequence: CDR1 MNHEY, CDR2 SVGEGT. Unmatched junction bases numbered 2, after V lost 2 bases and J lost 4 bases. The CDR3 contains 14 residues. The CDR3 DNA follows: TGTGCCAGCAGTTACGGGGGACAGTACAATGAGCAGTTCTTC. It is translated as CASSYGGQYNEQFF.

This clone was detected only once. The V call is TRBV19, the J call TRBJ1-3, with 9 bases that match TRBD1. J lost 0 bases, V lost 8 bases, and 14 bases had no gene match. Germline V gene lookup returns CDR1 LNHDA and CDR2 SQIVND (reference sequence). The CDR3 runs 18 residues. The CDR3 here is CASSPLTGGLSSGNTIYF. In DNA form, the CDR3 reads TGTGCCAGTTCTCCTTTGACAGGGGGTTTAAGCTCTGGAAACACCATATATTTT.